These T cell receptor beta chains were read from a single sample in a study of T cell responses to AZD1222 COVID-19 vaccine. Some clones are missing from TCRdb's copy, which holds only in-frame ones; the method was immunoSEQ multiplex PCR. The data show 84,000 or so clones, with approximately 88% seen just once and roughly 16% held by the top ten. Sample: peripheral blood, taken on day 0 of AZD1222 vaccination. These receptors were taken from an adult in good health. Both conserved end residues are part of each CDR3. A D gene is named only where the DNA matches it firmly. Clone size is stated in some rows and not others, as once, few, many or a class when expanded.

j_call,v_call,cdr3_length,d_call,clone_size,cdr3_aa,cdr3_nt
TRBJ1-5,TRBV3-1/TRBV3-2,13,-,few,CASSQASYQPQHF,TGTGCCAGCAGCCAAGCCTCGTATCAGCCCCAGCATTTT
TRBJ2-1,TRBV4-1,15,-,-,CASSPPFDLHNEQFF,TGCGCCAGCAGCCCCCCTTTCGACCTACACAATGAGCAGTTCTTC
TRBJ1-4,TRBV7-9,13,-,-,CASSPPGGEKLFF,TGTGCCAGCAGCCCCCCCGGGGGGGAGAAACTGTTTTTT
TRBJ2-5,TRBV9,14,-,once,CASSVGRAEETQYF,TGTGCCAGCAGCGTAGGCAGGGCCGAAGAGACCCAGTACTTC
TRBJ1-5,TRBV19,14,TRBD1,-,CASSARGEGQPQHF,TGTGCCAGTAGTGCCAGGGGGGAGGGACAGCCCCAGCATTTT
TRBJ2-7,TRBV14,15,-,-,CASSQDFTTSYEQYF,TGTGCCAGCAGCCAAGATTTCACTACTTCCTACGAGCAGTACTTC
TRBJ1-1,TRBV2,14,TRBD1,-,CASSEPNRGTEAFF,TGTGCCAGCAGTGAACCTAACAGGGGCACTGAAGCTTTCTTT
TRBJ1-4,TRBV5-1,13,-,-,CASSFPRSEKLFF,TGCGCCAGCAGCTTCCCGCGGAGTGAAAAACTGTTTTTT
TRBJ2-7,TRBV7-9,15,-,-,CASSSETGAGYEQYF,TGTGCCAGCAGCTCAGAGACAGGAGCCGGCTACGAGCAGTACTTC
TRBJ2-7,TRBV6-5,13,-,-,CASRKTTGFEQYF,TGTGCCAGCAGGAAAACCACAGGGTTCGAGCAGTACTTC
TRBJ1-1,TRBV7-2,14,-,-,CASSLARLNTEAFF,TGTGCCAGCAGCTTAGCGCGGCTGAACACTGAAGCTTTCTTT
TRBJ1-1,TRBV3-1/TRBV3-2,16,-,-,CASSQRPRSRNTEAFF,TGTGCCAGCAGCCAAAGGCCCCGATCTCGAAACACTGAAGCTTTCTTT
TRBJ1-5,TRBV28,15,-,medium-sized,CASSLASYSNQPQHF,TGTGCCAGCAGTTTAGCCAGTTATAGCAATCAGCCCCAGCATTTT
TRBJ2-2,TRBV7-6,15,-,-,CASSLALQGVGELFF,TGTGCCAGCAGCTTAGCGCTACAGGGTGTCGGGGAGCTGTTTTTT
TRBJ1-2,TRBV4-1,17,TRBD1,-,CASSPYGQDQANYGYTF,TGCGCCAGCAGCCCGTACGGACAGGATCAAGCTAACTATGGCTACACCTTC
TRBJ1-5,TRBV15,15,-,-,CATSSIGNSNQPQHF,TGTGCCACCAGCAGCATAGGGAATAGCAATCAGCCCCAGCATTTT
TRBJ2-3,TRBV4-1,15,TRBD2,-,CASSKTSGTTDTQYF,TGCGCCAGCAGTAAGACTAGCGGTACCACAGATACGCAGTATTTT
TRBJ2-2,TRBV28,13,-,few,CASSSPHAGELFF,TGTGCCAGCAGTTCCCCACATGCCGGGGAGCTGTTTTTT
TRBJ2-1,TRBV6-2/TRBV6-3,18,TRBD2,-,CASSYFPIAGAGVNEQFF,TGTGCCAGCAGTTACTTCCCTATAGCGGGAGCCGGCGTGAATGAGCAGTTCTTC
TRBJ1-1,TRBV2,12,-,-,CASRNWNTEAFF,TGTGCCAGCCGGAATTGGAACACTGAAGCTTTCTTT
TRBJ2-3,TRBV12-3/TRBV12-4,12,-,-,CASSRTGDTQYF,TGTGCCAGCAGCCGTACAGGGGATACGCAGTATTTT
TRBJ1-5,TRBV6-1,14,-,-,CASSEMRGIQPQHF,TGTGCCAGCAGTGAAATGCGGGGGATCCAGCCCCAGCATTTT
TRBJ2-5,TRBV2,16,TRBD1,-,CASSKGQVGDQETQYF,TGTGCCAGCAGTAAGGGACAGGTAGGAGACCAAGAGACCCAGTACTTC
TRBJ2-1,TRBV30,15,-,once,CAWSGQGSSYNEQFF,TGTGCCTGGAGTGGCCAGGGGAGCTCCTACAATGAGCAGTTCTTC
TRBJ2-5,TRBV10-3,14,TRBD1,once,CAISGDRGQETQYF,TGTGCCATCAGTGGGGACAGGGGGCAAGAGACCCAGTACTTC
TRBJ1-2,TRBV10-3,15,-,-,CAISEGQVLGYGYTF,TGTGCCATCAGTGAGGGTCAGGTGTTGGGCTATGGCTACACCTTC
TRBJ2-1,TRBV27,16,TRBD2,-,CASSRIFGLADNEQFF,TGTGCCAGCAGTCGGATATTCGGACTAGCGGACAATGAGCAGTTCTTC
TRBJ1-5,TRBV24-1,14,TRBD1,-,CATSDPGQDQPQHF,TGTGCCACCAGTGACCCCGGACAGGATCAGCCCCAGCATTTT
TRBJ2-1,TRBV9,16,-,-,CASSAVGGASYNEQFF,TGTGCCAGCAGCGCCGTGGGGGGAGCCTCCTACAATGAGCAGTTCTTC
TRBJ2-1,TRBV12-3/TRBV12-4,13,TRBD2,-,CASTTGRELEQFF,TGTGCCAGCACGACTGGGCGGGAGCTTGAGCAGTTCTTC
TRBJ1-1,TRBV2,13,-,-,CASSGSRATEAFF,TGTGCCAGCAGTGGCAGCCGGGCCACTGAAGCTTTCTTT